Below, one TCR beta chain is given with its context. The specificity of this receptor is unknown. No much larger clonotype is one base removed from it; base qualities were not supplied. The data were obtained in a study of shared clonotypes between healthy human individuals (dated by TCRdb to 2018 to 2020). About the study as a whole: The cohort comprised a couple of women and a few men aged 18 to 49 years. For each donor, CD4 naive and CD4 memory were each given three plates, CD8 naive was given two plates, and CD8 memory was given one plate. The study deeply sequenced blood TCR repertoires of roughly five healthy adults to estimate repertoire size and the extent of clonotype sharing between individuals. To increase sequencing depth and limit assay-specific biases, TCR repertoire library preparation and sequencing were carried out by different laboratories using diverse techniques. Leukapheresis yielded between about 0.85 and 10 billion PBMCs per donor.

Using the deep immunoSEQ assay, multiplex PCR amplified TCR CDR3 regions from genomic DNA. Genomic DNA extracted from each cell subset was distributed evenly over all wells of several immunoSEQ 96-well plates, and each plate served as one replicate. For sorted subsets, 200 to 250 ng of genomic DNA, equivalent to tens of thousands of T cell genomes, went into each replicate PCR. The purified libraries were quantified using a Qubit 3.0 fluorometer, sized with a Bioanalyzer 2100, and then quantified again using the KAPA Library Quantification kit. Every immunoSEQ 96-well plate was sequenced on a separate single-read 150-cycle Illumina NextSeq 550 flow cell. The paper's data handling went like this. Because the immunoSEQ output held only junctional sequences and lacked quality scores, the filtering could not match the filtering applied to full-length reads. To assign V/J genes and CDR3, sequences were annotated using PyIR, a Python wrapper for IgBLAST v1.9, with IMGT germline references. Reads with weak V/J assignments (E-value above 1e-6), missing CDR3, stop codons, out-of-frame junctions, or ambiguous translated residues were removed. A V3J clonotype was defined by an identical inferred V gene, J gene, and CDR3 amino acid sequence. To compute the percentage overlap between repertoires, the number of shared unique clonotypes was divided by the size of the smaller repertoire. Richness of each repertoire was evaluated using RTK rarefaction, the Chao1 estimator, and Recon v2.1 estimates of unobserved clonotypes. OLGA was used to compute generation probabilities for all TCRbeta clonotypes that the gDNA method yielded from four donors. What TCRdb holds here is the immuneACCESS table cut down to in-frame rearrangements. Part of the clones is not present; checked against another copy, under half of the missing clones reflect an unresolved V gene, and the others are unexplained. V and J calls plus clone size are reproduced from that table; the DNA served to infer D and trimming. The sample includes a few million clones, with just over 90% observed a single time. Jointly, the top ten make up about 0.13% of the sample.

Findings and caveats that apply to the study as a whole: Sampling was restricted to blood, and TCR repertoires in tissues likely differ from the TCR repertoires found in blood. Compared with non-shared clonotypes, clonotypes shared by all four sorted-subset donors had higher generation probabilities. Pairwise subsampling led to the expectation that sequencing depth would affect the degree of clonotype sharing among donors. Because the study included only a small number of donors, the genetic and exposure-history diversity represented was limited. Even with the large sequencing depth, rarefaction of the sorted-subset datasets indicated that sequencing was incomplete. Estimated clonotype richness was generally larger for naive than for memory subsets. When four donors were compared, the shared fraction of clonotypes was around 5% for naive CD4, 3.5% for naive CD8, 2.3% for memory CD4, and 0.4% for memory CD8.

The donors were healthy, HIV-negative adults with no recently reported acute infections or vaccinations. All donors were Caucasian adults living in Nashville, Tennessee, USA. Magnetic negative selection was used to enrich CD4+ T cells, after which naive cells were positively selected on CD45RA and the negative fraction became the memory subset. Blood was obtained by leukapheresis, after which PBMCs were separated by Ficoll-Histopaque density gradient centrifugation and cryopreserved in liquid nitrogen vapor phase. Purity and quantity of every magnetically sorted T cell population were checked by analytical flow cytometry. From each sorted fraction, genomic DNA was isolated and quantified by UV absorbance on a Nanodrop 2000c. The CDR3 spans 14 residues, from the cysteine through the phenylalanine. Left in the record is the CDR3 DNA by itself, 42 bases read in frame from the first base. V has 8 bases trimmed and J has 4 bases trimmed; junction bases matching no gene number 8. Based on the germline V gene (reference sequence), the CDR1 and CDR2 sequences are MNHNY and SVGAGI.

The material sequenced was naive CD4+ T cells sorted from blood. The sample's cell subset or site label, decoded: CD45RA+ positively selected. This clonotype was obtained from a man aged 18 to 29 in good health. This chain is built from TRBV6-6 and TRBJ1-5, with TRBD1 identical over 7 junction bases. The bases are TGTGCCAGCGAGACAGGGTCCCGGAATCAGCCCCAGCATTTT. Its translation is CASETGSRNQPQHF.